This paragraph reports one T cell receptor (beta chain). Its antigen is undetermined. Individual cDNA molecules received unique molecular identifiers. Each CDR3 protein is one row after TCRdb ran MiXCR on the 5' RACE reads. The repertoire has 55,000 to 65,000 distinct CDR3 sequences, 11% of them found once; the top ten carry 1.7%. There are 14 residues in the CDR3. In germline, CDR1 is MNHEY, CDR2 SVGAGI. After removal of 4 bases from V and 6 bases from J, the junction contained 6 bases not matched to a gene. The data stem from a study of early T cells in non-severe SARS-CoV-2 infection. Study-level background: Chains were not paired, and sequencing was done on bulk RNA from unsorted whole blood. Broader study findings: Anti-spike CD8 responses were favored in VDJdb matching, and private and CD4 specificities were missed.

Sequences were obtained from whole blood. This chain connects TRBV6-5 to TRBJ2-5, with 9 positions matching TRBD1. The sequence came from an adult who was a healthcare worker with PCR-confirmed SARS-CoV-2 infection or an uninfected control (not recorded which). Written as DNA, the CDR3 is TGTGCCAGCAGTTCAAGACAGGGGGGTCAGACCCAGTACTTC. Translating gives CASSSRQGGQTQYF.